This T cell receptor beta chain came from a study of blood T cell repertoires in COVID-19 (dated by TCRdb to the early 2020s). A note on the overall study: Samples from collaborators originated in the United States, Italy and Spain and spanned both the acute and convalescent phases of COVID-19. The prospective study material was composed of cDNA or gDNA derived from T cells, B-cell-depleted T cells, or PBMCs. Subjects who had been exposed to COVID-19, were actively infected with it, or had recovered from it provided the deeply sampled blood TCRbeta repertoires that made up the dataset. The repertoires were made available in a free public database intended to serve as a resource for research on the immune response to SARS-CoV-2. The samples were drawn from the first 160 participants of the ongoing ImmuneRACE study and from over 950 subjects provided by 6 global collaborators. A de-identified subject ID, COVID-19 status, age in years and sex were almost always included in the sample metadata. HLA class I and class II types, where available, came from metadata supplied by the sample provider rather than from assay-based typing.

Unmatched junction bases come to 13, with V trimmed by 4 bases and J by 2 bases. From cysteine to phenylalanine, the CDR3 is 19 amino acids long. The entry retains the CDR3 DNA only, 57 bases that are in frame from base 1. Via the germline V gene, CDR1 is MNHNS and CDR2 SASEGT. To note about this clone: Its target antigen remains unknown. One base away there is no much larger clone; base qualities are not given.

Collaborating institutions collected whole blood in K2EDTA tubes following their own protocols. For TCRbeta analysis, collaborators shipped samples as frozen whole blood, isolated PBMCs, or DNA extracted from either of those sample types. Results and caveats for the whole study, not just this receptor: How much clinical and demographic metadata was included differed by source and by participant, and the metadata was provided uncurated.

TCRbeta CDR3 regions were amplified from genomic DNA by means of the immunoSEQ Assay, a bias-controlled multiplex PCR. The study's own analysis went as follows. Nucleated cell counts per sample were estimated from amplification of reference gene primers within the assay. To quantify the absolute abundance of each unique TCRbeta CDR3 rearrangement, sequence reads were collapsed and filtered. Productive Simpson clonality was computed per sample as the square root of Simpson's diversity index over productive rearrangements. The source is immuneACCESS, and TCRdb retained only in-frame sequences with V and J called. Part of the clones is not carried over; for the studies checked, unresolved V genes explain less than half of this, and the remainder is unexplained. V and J calls and clone size are copied from that table; D and trimming were computed from the DNA. This sample gives approximately 40,000 clones in total; 75% to 95% of them show up just once. The ten largest make up 5.5% of the sample.

This sequence uses TRBV6-1 and TRBJ2-6; a stretch of 8 junction bases matches TRBD1. The sequence was collected from a woman at least 80 years old with acute or convalescent COVID-19. The sequenced sample consisted of peripheral blood. In nucleotides, the sequence is TGTGCCAGCAGTGGAACCGGCGCTCCACAGGGGGCTGGGGCCAACGTCCTGACTTTC. It codes for CASSGTGAPQGAGANVLTF.